This paragraph covers one TCR beta chain sequence. Its specificity is not known. The data are from a study of metastatic and nonmetastatic thyroid tumors. Regarding the study as a whole: Significantly greater TCR beta diversity was reportedly found in malignant thyroid tumors than in benign nodules (in blood and tumor).

Treatment of any kind had been given to no patient before thyroid surgery. Source study methods: For papillary thyroid cancer, a distant-metastasis classifier was constructed from CDR3 differences observed across clinicopathological groups. From the PCR reads, TCRdb re-called clones with MiXCR. TCRdb's processing, not the study's, gives the V and J calls here. The sample shows tens of thousands of clones, about 15% of them seen only once. The CDR3 is made up of 11 amino acids. Germline V gives CDR1 SGHTA, CDR2 FQGNSA. Trimming removed 3 bases at V and 4 bases at J, with 4 bases between. This sequence joins TRBV7-2 and TRBJ2-7; D is undetermined. This TCR was sampled from a female donor with papillary thyroid cancer or a benign thyroid nodule (not recorded which). Some clones in this sample may be carry-over from other donors' samples. Sample: blood. The CDR3 is CASSFRYEQYF. The CDR3 region has the DNA TGTGCCAGCAGCTTCCGGTACGAGCAGTACTTC.